The 6 T cell receptor beta chains below come from one sample, sequenced in a study of blood T cell repertoires in COVID-19. Using immunoSEQ multiplex PCR, the repertoire was profiled, and TCRdb retains in-frame clones only, with some absent. The table has around 110,000 clones, approximately 88% seen once. Material: peripheral blood. The receptors originated from a man in his forties or fifties with active or convalescent COVID-19.

This CDR3 reads CATSASLAGVGQYF. The CDR3 DNA follows: TGTGCCACCAGTGCCTCCCTAGCGGGAGTCGGGCAGTACTTC. This chain uses TRBV24-1 with TRBJ2-7; 10 bases map to TRBD2. The CDR3 has 14 residues. CDR1 and CDR2 (germline): KGHDR, SFDVKD. Trimming cost V 5 bases and J 9 bases; bases outside gene matches: 9.

V is TRBV29-1 and J is TRBJ2-3, with no clear D. This CDR3 contains 12 residues. Germline V CDR1 and CDR2: SQVTM, ANQGSEA. The germline V and J ends were trimmed by 8 bases and 1 base, with 10 bases remaining between them. The CDR3 sequence is CSTSEGTDTQYF. CDR3 in DNA: TGCAGCACATCCGAAGGCACAGATACGCAGTATTTT.

The CDR3, as DNA: TGTGCCAGCAGCGGAATGACAGGGGGCCAGTTTTGGCGATCTGGCTACACCTTC. Its translation is CASSGMTGGQFWRSGYTF. The chain recombines TRBV9 with TRBJ1-2; 10 nucleotides agree with TRBD1. The germline V gene encodes CDR1 SGDLS and CDR2 YYNGEE. CDR3 length equals 18 residues. The V and J ends lost 3 bases and 7 bases, in that order; junction bases with no gene match: 18.

The chain joins TRBV21-1 to TRBJ2-2; TRBD1 is the table's D call and was not checked against the DNA. TRBV21-1 is flagged as a pseudogene. CDR3 length: 19 residues. The CDR3 DNA reads as TGTGCCAGCAGCAAGCGAGCCCGGGACACCACCCCCAACACCGGGGAGCTGTTTTTT. This translates into CASSKRARDTTPNTGELFF.

The rearrangement uses TRBV19 and TRBJ1-5; TRBD1 might be the D (5 bases). CDR3 length: 15 amino acids. V shed 6 bases and J shed 0 bases, with 12 bases lying between them. Germline CDR1 reads LNHDA; CDR2 reads SQIVND (reference sequence). The CDR3 spells CASRLDGGSNQPQHF. The CDR3 DNA reads as TGTGCCAGTAGGTTGGACGGGGGTAGCAATCAGCCCCAGCATTTT. Full variable domain (rest looked up from reference TRBV19 and TRBJ1-5): DGGITQSPKYLFRKEGQNVTLSCEQNLNHDAMYWYRQDPGQGLRLIYYSQIVNDFQKGDIAEGYSVSREKKESFPLTVTSAQKNPTAFYLCASRLDGGSNQPQHFGDGTRLSIL.

In its sample, this clone was seen once. The rearrangement links TRBV11-3 to TRBJ1-5; TRBD1 matches 12 bases. The CDR3 loop spans 18 amino acids. V was pared by 3 bases and J by 5 bases, with 11 bases of the junction left unmatched. Germline V gene lookup returns CDR1 SGHNT and CDR2 YENEEA. In nucleotides, the CDR3 is TGTGCCAGCAGCTTCCGGGACAGGGGGCGGAGGAGTTATCAGCCCCAGCATTTT. It encodes CASSFRDRGRRSYQPQHF.